The rows below give T cell receptor beta chains drawn from one sample of a study of spatial heterogeneity in lung cancer. MiXCR was run by TCRdb on the 5' RACE reads, yielding one entry per CDR3 protein. This sample has approximately 8,500 distinct CDR3 sequences; roughly 12% occur once, and the top ten carry roughly 9.6%. The sequencing used lung tumor tissue, collected at surgery. The receptors here all came from a male donor with early-stage non-small cell lung cancer. Both conserved end residues are part of each CDR3. D genes are given only for firm matches. Clone sizes are given selectively: once, few, many, or a class where the clone is expanded.

TRBJ2-7 | many | - | TRBV7-8 | CASSLWDLRGVYDEQYF | TGTGCCAGCAGCTTATGGGATTTGCGCGGAGTCTACGACGAGCAGTACTTC
TRBJ1-6 | - | - | TRBV18 | CASSESTGSYNSPLHF | TGTGCCAGCTCCGAGTCCACAGGCTCCTATAATTCACCCCTCCACTTT
TRBJ2-4 | many | - | TRBV12-3/TRBV12-4 | CASSLKAKNIQYF | TGTGCCAGCAGTTTAAAGGCCAAAAACATTCAGTACTTC
TRBJ2-7 | many | - | TRBV7-9 | CATGTESSYEQYF | TGTGCCACCGGGACGGAGAGCTCCTACGAGCAGTACTTC
TRBJ2-1 | medium-sized | - | TRBV12-5 | CASAGLYNEQFF | TGTGCTAGTGCCGGACTCTACAATGAGCAGTTCTTC
TRBJ2-3 | many | - | TRBV7-2 | CASSLVTSSIDTQYF | TGTGCCAGCAGCTTAGTTACTAGCTCTATAGATACGCAGTATTTT
TRBJ2-7 | - | - | TRBV20-1 | CSAVDIGTYEQYF | TGCAGTGCCGTAGACATAGGAACCTACGAGCAGTACTTC
TRBJ2-1 | - | TRBD2 | TRBV7-2 | CASSFAGTSVYNEQFF | TGTGCCAGCAGCTTCGCCGGGACTAGCGTATACAATGAGCAGTTCTTC
TRBJ2-3 | many | - | TRBV12-3/TRBV12-4 | CASSFGSADTQYF | TGTGCCAGCAGTTTTGGGTCCGCAGATACGCAGTATTTT
TRBJ2-1 | medium-sized | TRBD2 | TRBV12-3/TRBV12-4 | CASSNPGLAVNEQFF | TGTGCCAGCAGTAATCCGGGACTAGCGGTCAATGAGCAGTTCTTC
TRBJ2-7 | - | TRBD2 | TRBV12-3/TRBV12-4 | CASSVTSGKVQYF | TGTGCCAGCAGTGTGACTAGCGGGAAGGTACAGTACTTC
TRBJ1-4 | - | - | TRBV3-1 | CTSSLRASGEKLFF | TGTACCAGCAGCCTCAGGGCTTCGGGTGAAAAACTGTTTTTT
TRBJ1-1 | - | - | TRBV30 | CAWSVSGETEAFF | TGTGCCTGGAGTGTGAGCGGTGAAACTGAAGCTTTCTTT
TRBJ2-4 | many | TRBD2 | TRBV7-2 | CASSLDRAGGNIQYF | TGTGCCAGCAGCTTAGATAGAGCGGGAGGGAACATTCAGTACTTC
TRBJ2-3 | once | TRBD1 | TRBV19 | CASTRTGSRTDTQYF | TGTGCCAGTACGCGGACAGGGTCACGGACAGATACGCAGTATTTT
TRBJ2-1 | medium-sized | TRBD2 | TRBV7-9 | CASSRGLVYNEQFF | TGTGCCAGCAGTCGGGGACTAGTCTACAATGAGCAGTTCTTC
TRBJ2-7 | - | - | TRBV5-1 | CASSFHIQRDSLYEQYF | TGCGCCAGCAGCTTTCACATACAGCGAGACAGCCTCTACGAGCAGTACTTC
TRBJ2-1 | many | TRBD2 | TRBV7-9 | CASSFTGLAGGGNEQFF | TGTGCCAGCAGCTTTACAGGTCTAGCGGGAGGGGGCAATGAGCAGTTCTTC
TRBJ2-3 | many | TRBD2 | TRBV27 | CASSLAGATDTQYF | TGTGCCAGCAGTTTAGCGGGAGCCACAGATACGCAGTATTTT
TRBJ1-3 | many | - | TRBV3-1 | CASSQFANPAGGGNTIYF | TGTGCCAGCAGCCAATTTGCGAACCCGGCCGGGGGAGGAAACACCATATATTTT
TRBJ2-7 | many | - | TRBV20-1 | CSARDLATASYEQYF | TGCAGTGCTAGAGATCTGGCAACGGCGTCCTACGAGCAGTACTTC
TRBJ2-1 | - | TRBD1 | TRBV6-2/TRBV6-3 | CASSYSGTGLSYNEQFF | TGTGCCAGCAGTTACTCAGGGACAGGGTTGTCCTACAATGAGCAGTTCTTC
TRBJ1-4 | once | TRBD1 | TRBV12-3/TRBV12-4 | CASSLLGQGTTNEKLFF | TGTGCCAGCAGCCTGTTAGGACAGGGTACAACTAATGAAAAACTGTTTTTT
TRBJ2-1 | many | TRBD2 | TRBV2 | CASSDEAGGIMAEQFF | TGTGCCAGCAGCGACGAAGCGGGAGGGATTATGGCTGAGCAGTTCTTC
TRBJ2-7 | medium-sized | - | TRBV4-2 | CASSPQAGTLSYEQYF | TGTGCCAGCAGCCCCCAGGCGGGAACCCTCTCCTACGAGCAGTACTTC
TRBJ1-6 | medium-sized | - | TRBV7-9 | CASSLEQIGPLHF | TGTGCCAGCAGCTTAGAACAGATTGGACCCCTCCACTTT
TRBJ2-3 | - | TRBD1 | TRBV10-2 | CASTGQDPNTDTQYF | TGCGCCAGCACCGGACAGGACCCTAACACAGATACGCAGTATTTT
TRBJ2-1 | medium-sized | - | TRBV20-1 | CSAREGEEQFF | TGCAGTGCTAGAGAGGGGGAGGAGCAGTTCTTC
TRBJ2-7 | medium-sized | - | TRBV6-2/TRBV6-3 | CASSPRGTQSSYEQYF | TGTGCCAGCAGTCCACGAGGCACCCAGAGCTCCTACGAGCAGTACTTC
TRBJ1-1 | many | TRBD1 | TRBV7-2 | CASSIWTGNTEAFF | TGTGCCAGCAGCATTTGGACAGGGAACACTGAAGCTTTCTTT
TRBJ2-7 | - | TRBD1 | TRBV10-1 | CASSEYRDRGREQYF | TGCGCCAGCAGTGAGTACCGGGACAGGGGGCGCGAGCAGTACTTC
TRBJ2-5 | - | - | TRBV10-3 | CAISEITGAQYF | TGTGCCATCAGTGAGATCACCGGGGCCCAGTACTTC
TRBJ2-7 | many | TRBD2 | TRBV2 | CASSELQREPKQYF | TGTGCCAGCAGTGAACTTCAGCGGGAACCCAAGCAGTACTTC
TRBJ1-4 | - | TRBD1 | TRBV12-3/TRBV12-4 | CASSFGTVLFF | TGTGCCAGCAGTTTCGGGACAGTACTGTTTTTT
TRBJ1-6 | - | - | TRBV12-3/TRBV12-4 | CASRGTGNSPLHF | TGTGCCAGCAGGGGCACAGGAAATTCACCCCTCCACTTT
TRBJ1-1 | medium-sized | - | TRBV6-6 | CASSHGGEAEAFF | TGTGCCAGCAGTCACGGAGGTGAGGCTGAAGCTTTCTTT
TRBJ1-1 | - | - | TRBV6-5 | CASSHGTTEAFF | TGTGCCAGCAGTCACGGGACAACTGAAGCTTTCTTT
TRBJ2-6 | many | - | TRBV7-9 | CASSFGSTGDGSHFSGANVLTF | TGTGCCAGCAGCTTCGGGAGTACAGGGGACGGATCCCATTTCTCTGGGGCCAACGTCCTGACTTTC
TRBJ2-5 | few | - | TRBV29-1 | CSTNGGALETQYF | TGCAGCACTAATGGCGGGGCCCTGGAGACCCAGTACTTC
TRBJ2-1 | many | - | TRBV6-5 | CASSYSMGPTYNEQFF | TGTGCCAGCAGTTACTCGATGGGACCCACGTACAATGAGCAGTTCTTC
TRBJ2-1 | many | TRBD2 | TRBV5-5 | CASSYLAGGHGVNEQFF | TGTGCCAGCAGCTATCTAGCGGGAGGCCATGGGGTCAATGAGCAGTTCTTC
TRBJ1-2 | many | - | TRBV27 | CASGPLGQVSGYTF | TGTGCCAGCGGCCCATTAGGCCAGGTCTCTGGCTACACCTTC
TRBJ2-1 | - | - | TRBV5-1 | CASSKEGGIGNEQFF | TGCGCCAGCTCCAAAGAAGGGGGAATCGGCAATGAGCAGTTCTTC
TRBJ1-3 | many | - | TRBV11-2 | CASSLPGGNTIYF | TGTGCCAGCAGCCTTCCAGGCGGAAACACCATATATTTT
TRBJ1-1 | - | - | TRBV2 | CASSKGEGTEAFF | TGTGCCAGCAGCAAGGGGGAGGGCACTGAAGCTTTCTTT
TRBJ2-3 | medium-sized | TRBD2 | TRBV2 | CASSEGLAGGPFSTDTQYF | TGTGCCAGCAGCGAGGGACTAGCGGGAGGACCCTTTAGCACAGATACGCAGTATTTT
TRBJ2-1 | many | - | TRBV14 | CASSQEPNNEQFF | TGTGCCAGCAGCCAAGAGCCCAACAATGAGCAGTTCTTC
TRBJ1-1 | - | - | TRBV6-6 | CASWTALNTEAFF | TGTGCCAGTTGGACGGCGCTGAACACTGAAGCTTTCTTT
TRBJ1-2 | medium-sized | - | TRBV29-1 | CSVDRVSYGYTF | TGCAGCGTTGACAGGGTGAGCTATGGCTACACCTTC